The 27 T cell receptor beta chains listed next were all sequenced from one sample in a study of shared clonotypes between healthy human individuals (dated by TCRdb to the early 2020s). CD8 naive samples consisted of CD45RO-negative cells that were positively selected for CCR7, yielding a CD45RA+CCR7+ population without TemRA cells. The library was prepared using the immunoSEQ multiplex PCR assay. Imported from immuneACCESS, the table was reduced by TCRdb to in-frame sequences with V and J called. These copies leave out some clones; in studies compared against another copy, an unresolved V gene accounts for under half, and the cause of the remainder is not known. In all, the sample holds about 590,000 clones, and 95% of those were seen once. Over 0.09% of the sample is held by the ten biggest clonotypes. Sample: naive CD8+ T cells sorted from blood. According to the study, the label for this sample's cell subset or site signals: CD45RA+CCR7+. These receptors came from a woman aged 25-40 years in good health.

V gene TRBV5-6 combines with J gene TRBJ2-7, with TRBD1 matching 9 bases. The CDR3 length is 14 residues. Germline-derived CDR1 and CDR2 are SGHDT and YYEEEE. Trimming removed 3 bases from V and 1 base from J; junction bases left unmatched: 2. The CDR3 region has the DNA TGTGCCAGCAGCTGGGGACAGGGTTCCTACGAGCAGTACTTC. Translated: CASSWGQGSYEQYF.

This sequence joins TRBV29-1 and TRBJ2-7; the D is unclear. Germline V CDR1 and CDR2: SQVTM, ANQGSEA. This CDR3 contains 13 residues. V was shortened by 3 bases and J by 7 bases, with 16 bases between the two germline ends. Here the CDR3 reads CSVEAEPAGEQYF. CDR3 coding DNA: TGCAGCGTTGAGGCCGAGCCCGCCGGTGAGCAGTACTTC.

The chain couples TRBV7-9 to TRBJ2-5, with a possible D match to TRBD2 (6 bases). The CDR3 length is 15 residues. CDR1 is SEHNR and CDR2 is FQNEAQ in the germline V gene (reference sequence). Trimming pared 6 bases from V and 1 base from J, leaving 15 bases between. CDR3 DNA sequence: TGTGCCAGCAGTGGAGGAGGGAGCGTCCAAGAGACCCAGTACTTC. Its translation: CASSGGGSVQETQYF.

The rearrangement links TRBV19 to TRBJ2-7, with a tentative D call TRBD2 (5 bases). This CDR3 comprises 14 residues. CDR1 and CDR2 (germline): LNHDA, SQIVND (reference sequence). The V gene lost 0 bases and the J gene lost 6 bases, with 12 bases spanning the gap. Written as DNA, the CDR3 is TGTGCCAGTAGTATAGAACGTCTGGGGAGCGAGCAGTACTTC. Translating gives CASSIERLGSEQYF.

The chain employs TRBV5-1 and TRBJ2-7, with a tentative D call TRBD2 (5 bases). In germline, CDR1 is SGHRS, CDR2 YFSETQ. V was shortened by 0 bases and J by 2 bases, with 12 bases between the two germline ends. The CDR3 has 15 residues. DNA of the CDR3: TGCGCCAGCAGCTTGGTAGCGCAGACGCCCTACGAGCAGTACTTC. This encodes CASSLVAQTPYEQYF. Supplemented by reference TRBV5-1 and TRBJ2-7, the full variable domain reads KAGVTQTPRYLIKTRGQQVTLSCSPISGHRSVSWYQQTPGQGLQFLFEYFSETQRNKGNFPGRFSGRQFSNSRSEMNVSTLELGDSALYLCASSLVAQTPYEQYFGPGTRLTVT.

This sequence joins TRBV27 and TRBJ2-5; D perhaps matches TRBD2 (6 bases). V was trimmed by 5 bases and J by 5 bases, leaving 12 bases between them. The CDR3 runs 13 residues. Germline V gene data show CDR1 as MNHEY and CDR2 as SMNVEV (reference sequence). CDR3 region: CASSEHAGETQYF. CDR3 in DNA: TGTGCCAGCAGTGAACACGCGGGGGAGACCCAGTACTTC.

V is TRBV6-5 and J is TRBJ2-7; D uncertain. Between the trimmed V and J ends, which lost 0 bases and 3 bases, there was a span of 12 bases. CDR3 length: 15 amino acids. The germline V gene encodes CDR1 MNHEY and CDR2 SVGAGI. The CDR3 here is CASSYSVGENYEQYF. The CDR3 coding sequence is TGTGCCAGCAGTTACTCGGTGGGTGAGAACTACGAGCAGTACTTC.

The V and J genes are TRBV7-9 and TRBJ2-4, with D uncertain. The V gene's germline CDR1 is SEHNR and CDR2 FQNEAQ (reference sequence). V shed 0 bases and J shed 1 base, with 13 bases lying between them. CDR3 length equals 17 residues. The CDR3 spells CASSLAARKGAKNIQYF. In DNA, the CDR3 is TGTGCCAGCAGCTTAGCGGCTAGAAAAGGCGCCAAAAACATTCAGTACTTC.

The chain combines TRBV30 with TRBJ2-1; D is perhaps TRBD1 or TRBD2 (6 bases each). V was cut by 4 bases and J by 6 bases, with 13 bases left in between. The CDR3 sequence is 13 residues long. Germline values: CDR1 GTSNPN, CDR2 SVGIG (reference sequence). DNA of the CDR3: TGTGCCTGGACGCGGAGGGGGATCAATGAGCAGTTCTTC. Protein sequence: CAWTRRGINEQFF.

The chain couples TRBV13 to TRBJ2-1; TRBD2 matches at 13 bases. This CDR3 comprises 15 residues. V lost 6 bases, J lost 9 bases, and 8 bases stayed unmatched. Germline assignment: CDR1 PRHDT and CDR2 FYEKMQ (reference sequence). The DNA for the CDR3 is TGTGCCAGCAGATTCGGGACTAGCGGGATCGCTGAGCAGTTCTTC. This encodes CASRFGTSGIAEQFF.

The chain couples TRBV4-2 to TRBJ2-5; TRBD2 agrees at 8 bases. The assigned J gene may be wrong: the sequence end matches TRBJ2-7 better. This CDR3 has 15 amino acids. The germline V gene has CDR1 LGHNA and CDR2 YNFKEQ. The CDR3 region has the DNA TGTGCCAGCAGCCAAGATATACTAGCGGTCTACGAGCAGTACTTC. As protein: CASSQDILAVYEQYF.

The gene calls are TRBV5-1 and TRBJ1-1; D gene ambiguous. The CDR3 spans 13 residues. The germline V and J ends were trimmed by 5 bases and 1 base, with 9 bases remaining between them. From germline, CDR1 is SGHRS and CDR2 YFSETQ. DNA of the CDR3: TGCGCCAGCAGTCCCACAGAGAACACTGAAGCTTTCTTT. Protein product: CASSPTENTEAFF.

The chain employs TRBV27 and TRBJ2-7; no clear D. There are 14 residues in the CDR3. V lost 6 bases and J 1 base, leaving 13 bases between the germline ends. Germline V gene data show CDR1 as MNHEY and CDR2 as SMNVEV (reference sequence). This chain's CDR3 is CASRSEHESYEQYF. The CDR3 DNA is TGTGCCAGCAGATCCGAACACGAGTCCTACGAGCAGTACTTC.

J is TRBJ2-7 and V is TRBV11-2; D uncertain. The CDR3 consists of 12 residues. Per germline, CDR1 SGHAT and CDR2 FQNNGV. The ends were cut back, 9 bases at V and 4 bases at J, with 13 bases in the middle. The CDR3 region has the DNA TGTGCCAGTGGAGTCGGGCTTTACGAGCAGTACTTC. The encoded protein is CASGVGLYEQYF.

The rearrangement links TRBV10-2 to TRBJ1-1; D is ambiguous. Looked up from germline, CDR1 is WSHSY and CDR2 is SAAADI. Trimming took off 1 base at V and 1 base at J, with 19 bases between the two ends. This CDR3 is 18 amino acids long. The CDR3 nucleotides are TGCGCCAGCAGTGAGTTCCCCGCTTCTCTAGGATCGAACACTGAAGCTTTCTTT. Its translation is CASSEFPASLGSNTEAFF.

The chain employs TRBV18 and TRBJ2-7; D is perhaps TRBD1 (5 bases). The CDR3 has 15 amino acids. V was pared by 3 bases and J by 2 bases, with 14 bases between. The germline gives CDR1 KGHSH, CDR2 LQKENI. CDR3 loop: CASSPPTDSTYEQYF. CDR3 nucleotides: TGTGCCAGCTCACCCCCGACAGACTCCACCTACGAGCAGTACTTC. Combining the CDR3 with reference TRBV18 and TRBJ2-7 gives the whole variable domain NAGVMQNPRHLVRRRGQEARLRCSPMKGHSHVYWYRQLPEEGLKFMVYLQKENIIDESGMPKERFSAEFPKEGPSILRIQQVVRGDSAAYFCASSPPTDSTYEQYFGPGTRLTVT.

On this clone itself: At the DNA level, this CDR3 is encoded by other sequences in the same sample as well. The chain couples TRBV27 to TRBJ2-7, with a tentative D call TRBD2 (5 bases). Per germline, CDR1 MNHEY and CDR2 SMNVEV (reference sequence). The CDR3 extends over 12 amino acids. V shed 5 bases and J shed 3 bases, with 8 bases lying between them. The CDR3 loop reads CASSTGSYEQYF. In DNA form, the CDR3 reads TGTGCCAGCAGTACGGGGAGCTACGAGCAGTACTTC.

The chain couples TRBV27 to TRBJ1-2; maybe TRBD1 (5 bases). V dropped 2 bases and J dropped 6 bases, with 10 bases sitting between them. There are 13 residues in the CDR3. Germline V gene lookup returns CDR1 MNHEY and CDR2 SMNVEV (reference sequence). The CDR3 DNA reads as TGTGCCAGCAGTTTAGCGGGGGTCGATGGCTACACCTTC. Translating it yields CASSLAGVDGYTF.

V and J are TRBV28 and TRBJ2-5; D uncertain. The J call is in doubt because the DNA end fits TRBJ2-7 better. Per the germline V gene, CDR1 is MDHEN and CDR2 is SYDVKM. The CDR3 covers 14 residues. Written as DNA, the CDR3 is TGTGCCAGCAGTCCCTCATCCTGGACCTACGAGCAGTACTTC. This encodes CASSPSSWTYEQYF.

This clone was counted once. The chain recombines TRBV9 with TRBJ1-4; D is undetermined. CDR3 length: 15 amino acids. Germline V gene lookup returns CDR1 SGDLS and CDR2 YYNGEE. The ends were cut back, 0 bases at V and 2 bases at J, with 8 bases in the middle. The CDR3 bases are TGTGCCAGCAGCGTAGATGGCAGCACTAATGAAAAACTGTTTTTT. It encodes CASSVDGSTNEKLFF.

The chain has TRBV4-2 and TRBJ2-7, with D possibly matching TRBD2 (6 bases). This CDR3 has 15 amino acids. Germline V gene lookup returns CDR1 LGHNA and CDR2 YNFKEQ. V was trimmed by 0 bases and J by 6 bases, leaving 15 bases between them. CDR3 nucleotide sequence: TGTGCCAGCAGCCAAGAAGGAGGGTTGGGGCTCGAGCAGTACTTC. Translation: CASSQEGGLGLEQYF.

This clone was recorded only once. V and J are TRBV30 and TRBJ1-2, with D unresolved. The ends were cut back, 2 bases at V and 6 bases at J, with 13 bases in the middle. Germline V gene sequence: CDR1 GTSNPN, CDR2 SVGIG (reference sequence). This CDR3 is 13 amino acids long. The CDR3 region is CAWSLGGFDGYTF. In DNA form, the CDR3 reads TGTGCCTGGAGTCTCGGAGGGTTTGATGGCTACACCTTC.

The rearrangement joins TRBV7-9 to TRBJ2-3; either TRBD1 or TRBD2 may supply D (5 bases each). The CDR3 is 16 amino acids. Germline assignment: CDR1 SEHNR and CDR2 FQNEAQ (reference sequence). The germline V and J ends were trimmed by 5 bases and 2 bases, with 17 bases remaining between them. The CDR3 sequence: CASSETGTQNTDTQYF. CDR3 coding DNA: TGTGCCAGCAGCGAAACCGGGACCCAGAACACAGATACGCAGTATTTT.

V is TRBV27 and J is TRBJ2-7; 8 bases agree with TRBD1. Germline CDR1 reads MNHEY; CDR2 reads SMNVEV (reference sequence). The CDR3 runs 15 residues. Germline trimming cut 6 bases from V and 11 bases from J; bases unmatched to any gene: 18. This chain's CDR3 is CASRRGTGTLGWEYF. In DNA form, the CDR3 reads TGTGCCAGCAGGAGAGGGACAGGCACACTTGGGTGGGAGTACTTC.

This chain uses TRBV11-2 with TRBJ2-5; D gene uncertain. This CDR3 is built from 12 residues. Germline V gene data show CDR1 as SGHAT and CDR2 as FQNNGV. V was shortened by 4 bases and J by 4 bases, with 7 bases between the two germline ends. The CDR3 region has the DNA TGTGCCAGCAGCTCCGATACAGAGACCCAGTACTTC. Translated: CASSSDTETQYF.

In its sample, this clone was seen once. The rearrangement joins TRBV4-1 to TRBJ2-1, with D perhaps TRBD2 (5 bases). The CDR3 covers 20 residues. Germline lookup yields CDR1 MGHRA and CDR2 YSYEKL. The V and J ends lost 4 bases and 10 bases respectively, with 35 bases between them. The CDR3: CASSLLGDYNKKRVSREQFF. In nucleotides, the CDR3 is TGCGCCAGCAGCCTCCTGGGAGACTACAACAAGAAAAGGGTTAGTAGGGAGCAGTTCTTC.

A note on this clone: Other DNA sequences in this sample translate to the same CDR3. The chain links TRBV27 to TRBJ2-2; D gene unclear. CDR1 and CDR2 from the germline V gene are MNHEY and SMNVEV (reference sequence). V shed 6 bases and J shed 1 base, with 6 bases lying between them. CDR3 size: 13 residues. CDR3 nucleotides: TGTGCCAGCAGCTGGGGGAACACCGGGGAGCTGTTTTTT. Translating it yields CASSWGNTGELFF.